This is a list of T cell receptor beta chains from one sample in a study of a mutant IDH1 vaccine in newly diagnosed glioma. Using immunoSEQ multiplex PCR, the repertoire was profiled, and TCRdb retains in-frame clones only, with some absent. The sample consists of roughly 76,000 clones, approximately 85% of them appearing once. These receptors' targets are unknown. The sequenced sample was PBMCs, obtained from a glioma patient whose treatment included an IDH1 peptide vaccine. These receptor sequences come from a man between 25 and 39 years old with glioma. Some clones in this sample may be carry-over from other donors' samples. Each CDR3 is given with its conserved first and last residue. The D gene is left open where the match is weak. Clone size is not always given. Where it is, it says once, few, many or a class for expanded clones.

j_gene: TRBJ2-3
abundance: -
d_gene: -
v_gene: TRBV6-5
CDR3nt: TGTGCCAGCAGTACCTCCTTCAGGGATACGCAGTATTTT
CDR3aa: CASSTSFRDTQYF

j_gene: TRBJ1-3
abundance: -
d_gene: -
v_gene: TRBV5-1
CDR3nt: TGCGCCAGCAGCTCCTTAGGGGGAAACACCATATATTTT
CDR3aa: CASSSLGGNTIYF

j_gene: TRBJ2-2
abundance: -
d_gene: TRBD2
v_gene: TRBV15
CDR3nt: TGTGCCACCAGCAGTTACCCAGCGGGAGCAGACACCGGGGAGCTGTTTTTT
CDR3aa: CATSSYPAGADTGELFF

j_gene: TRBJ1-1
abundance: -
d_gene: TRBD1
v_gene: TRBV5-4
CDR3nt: TGTGCCAGCAGCACCGACAGGGAACGGAGCACTGAAGCTTTCTTT
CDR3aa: CASSTDRERSTEAFF

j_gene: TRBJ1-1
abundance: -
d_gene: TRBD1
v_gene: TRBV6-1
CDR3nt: TGTGCCAGCAGGGGACAGGGACCCACTGAAGCTTTCTTT
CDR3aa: CASRGQGPTEAFF

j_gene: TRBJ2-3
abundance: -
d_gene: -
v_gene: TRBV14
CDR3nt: TGTGCCAGCAGCCTCAACTCGGGGGCCAGCACAGATACGCAGTATTTT
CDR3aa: CASSLNSGASTDTQYF

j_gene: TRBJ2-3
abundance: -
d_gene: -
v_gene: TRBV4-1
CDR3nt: TGCGCCAGCAGCGCCCGGGGTACGCAGTATTTT
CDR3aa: CASSARGTQYF

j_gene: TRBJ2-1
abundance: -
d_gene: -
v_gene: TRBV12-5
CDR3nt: TGTGCTAGTGGGGCTGGGGACAATGAGCAGTTCTTC
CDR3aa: CASGAGDNEQFF

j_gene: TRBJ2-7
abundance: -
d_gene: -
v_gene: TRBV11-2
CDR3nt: TGTGCCAGCAGCTCCTCGACCTACGAGCAGTACTTC
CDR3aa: CASSSSTYEQYF

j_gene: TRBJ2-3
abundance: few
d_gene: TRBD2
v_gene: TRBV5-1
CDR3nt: TGCGCCAGCAGCTCGAAACTAGCGGGGGGCACAGATACGCAGTATTTT
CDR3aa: CASSSKLAGGTDTQYF

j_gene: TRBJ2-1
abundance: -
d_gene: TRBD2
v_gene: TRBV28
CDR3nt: TGTGCCAGCAGTACTAGCGGGAGAAACAATGAGCAGTTCTTC
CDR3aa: CASSTSGRNNEQFF

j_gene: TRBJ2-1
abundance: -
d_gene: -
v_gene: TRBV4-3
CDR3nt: TGCGCCAGCAGCCGAGGGGCCAACAATGAGCAGTTCTTC
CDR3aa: CASSRGANNEQFF

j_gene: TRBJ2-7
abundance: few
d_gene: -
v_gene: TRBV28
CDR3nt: TGTGCCAGCAGCCCCAGGGGTTACGAGCAGTACTTC
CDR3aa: CASSPRGYEQYF

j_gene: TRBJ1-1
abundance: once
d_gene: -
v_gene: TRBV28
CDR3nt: TGTGCCAGCAGTTTAGGGGGGGAGAACACTGAAGCTTTCTTT
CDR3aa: CASSLGGENTEAFF

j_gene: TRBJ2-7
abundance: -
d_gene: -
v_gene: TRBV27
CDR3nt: TGTGCCAGCAGTTTATCCACGGCTGCTTCCTACGAGCAGTACTTC
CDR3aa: CASSLSTAASYEQYF

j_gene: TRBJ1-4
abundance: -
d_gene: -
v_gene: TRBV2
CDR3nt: TGTGCCAGCAGCGGACCCCCCGGGGGGACGGGTGAAAAACTGTTTTTT
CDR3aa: CASSGPPGGTGEKLFF

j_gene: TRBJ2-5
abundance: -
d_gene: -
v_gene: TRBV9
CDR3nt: TGTGCCAGCAGCGCCACCATGCCGGGGACCCAGTACTTC
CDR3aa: CASSATMPGTQYF

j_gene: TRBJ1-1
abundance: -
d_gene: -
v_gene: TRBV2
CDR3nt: TGTGCCAGCAACAACTACATGAACACTGAAGCTTTCTTT
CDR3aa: CASNNYMNTEAFF